This record concerns one TCR beta chain sequence. No antigen is known for it. No much larger clonotype is one base removed from it; base qualities were not supplied. The collaborating institutions used their own protocols to collect whole blood in K2EDTA tubes. For TCRbeta analysis, collaborators shipped samples as frozen whole blood, isolated PBMCs, or DNA extracted from either of those sample types. This record belongs to a study of blood T cell repertoires in COVID-19 (dated by TCRdb to 2018 to 2020). A note on the overall study: Samples from collaborators originated in the United States, Italy and Spain and spanned both the acute and convalescent phases of COVID-19. Samples came from the ongoing ImmuneRACE study (first 160 participants) plus 1,254 subjects from 6 global collaborators. A freely available public database, intended as a resource for researchers studying the immune response to SARS-CoV-2, is where the repertoires were released. The prospective study material was composed of cDNA or gDNA derived from T cells, B-cell-depleted T cells, or PBMCs. Sample metadata almost always included a de-identified subject ID, COVID-19 status, age in years and sex. Deeply sampled blood TCRbeta repertoires from subjects exposed to, actively infected with, or recovered from COVID-19 were included in the dataset. HLA class I and class II types, where available, came from metadata supplied by the sample provider rather than from assay-based typing.

Broad study findings and their caveats: The quantity of clinical and demographic metadata differed by source and by participant and was supplied without curation.

TCRbeta CDR3 regions were amplified from genomic DNA by means of the immunoSEQ Assay, a bias-controlled multiplex PCR. The published analysis was carried out like this. Nucleated cell counts per sample were estimated from amplification of reference gene primers within the assay. To quantify the absolute abundance of each unique TCRbeta CDR3 rearrangement, sequence reads were collapsed and filtered. For each sample, productive Simpson clonality was calculated as the square root of Simpson's diversity index over productive rearrangements. TCRdb holds this immuneACCESS table with in-frame rearrangements only. Some clones are missing; in checked studies, unresolved V genes explain under half, and the rest has no known cause. The V and J calls and clone size are taken from that table; D and trimming were inferred from the DNA. For this sample the table gives 150,000 to 200,000 clones, of which 88% were detected only once. Clones ranked in the top ten supply 25% to 30% of the sample.

Sequencing used peripheral blood. This TCR came from a man aged 60 to 69 with acute or convalescent COVID-19.

The CDR3 in this case is CASMGGPGINSPLHF. Read as DNA, the sequence is TGTGCCAGCATGGGGGGGCCAGGGATAAATTCACCCCTCCACTTT. The rearranged segments are TRBV28 and TRBJ1-6, with a tentative D gene TRBD1 over 6 matching bases. The CDR1 and CDR2 encoded by the germline V gene are MDHEN and SYDVKM. The trim is 7 bases for V and 7 bases for J, with a gap of 17 bases between the germline ends. From cysteine to phenylalanine, the CDR3 is 15 amino acids long. Kept here is only the CDR3 DNA, which spans 45 bases and is read in frame from base 1.